This T cell receptor beta chain was recovered during a study of graft-versus-host responses after intestinal transplantation. For the study at large: The whole recipient group had anti-thymocyte globulin induction followed by tacrolimus and steroids for roughly three years. General study points: Recipient marrow harbored GvH clones, some of which surfaced first in ileum or blood. Within allografts, high graft-versus-host to host-versus-graft clonal ratios were seen among patients with graft-donor T cell macrochimerism.

V lost 4 bases, J lost 6 bases, and 5 bases stayed unmatched. The CDR3 length is 13 residues. Germline V gene lookup returns CDR1 MDHEN and CDR2 SYDVKM. A note on this clone: Antigen specificity is unknown.

Assay: immunoSEQ multiplex PCR; the TCRdb copy retains only in-frame clones and omits some. The data hold about 120,000 clones, with 90% to 95% observed a single time. This sequence was found in a human donor who received an intestinal transplant. Specimen: unstimulated CD4+ T cells sorted from spleen or lymph node cells, collected before intestinal transplant. The chain is built from TRBV28 and TRBJ1-2, with 7 bases fitting TRBD1. The chain's CDR3 is CASSSDRFHGYTF. In DNA, the CDR3 is TGTGCCAGCAGTTCGGACAGGTTCCATGGCTACACCTTC.